These 9 T cell receptor beta chains came from one sample sequenced in a study of control samples from healthy donors and cancer patients. TCRdb keeps only in-frame clones here, not all; method: immunoSEQ multiplex PCR. The table has under 450,000 clones, 90% seen once. Sequencing was done on a sample of PBMCs. These receptors came from a man aged 40-49 years with head and neck cancer.

The V call is TRBV4-2, the J call TRBJ2-2; 10 positions match TRBD2. V shed 4 bases and J 0 bases; nucleotides not matched to a gene: 8. Germline V CDR1 and CDR2: LGHNA, YNFKEQ. The CDR3 is 18 residues long. In DNA form, the CDR3 reads TGTGCCAGCAGCCTCGGCCTAGCGGGGGCAACGAACACCGGGGAGCTGTTTTTT. As protein: CASSLGLAGATNTGELFF.

CDR3 coding DNA: TGTGCCAGCAGCTTGTTAGAAGGGGGATTCTTC. Translating it yields CASSLLEGGFF. This chain uses TRBV5-8 with TRBJ2-1, with D perhaps matching TRBD1 (6 bases). The germline CDR1 and CDR2 sequences are SGHTS and YDEGEE. This CDR3 has 11 residues. V lost 1 base and J 16 bases, leaving 12 bases between the germline ends.

The chain joins TRBV11-2 to TRBJ2-2, with D maybe TRBD2 (6 bases). Germline V gene data show CDR1 as SGHAT and CDR2 as FQNNGV. The CDR3 length is 14 residues. V lost 2 bases and J lost 3, with 7 bases in between. As DNA, the CDR3 is TGTGCCAGCAGCTTATCGGGGGACACCGGGGAGCTGTTTTTT. Its translation is CASSLSGDTGELFF. Using reference TRBV11-2 and TRBJ2-2 for the parts outside the CDR3, the full variable domain is EAGVAQSPRYKIIEKRQSVAFWCNPISGHATLYWYQQILGQGPKLLIQFQNNGVVDDSQLPKDRFSAERLKGVDSTLKIQPAKLEDSAVYLCASSLSGDTGELFFGEGSRLTVL.

The chain recombines TRBV27 with TRBJ1-1; D perhaps matches TRBD1 (6 bases). Germline V lookup: CDR1 MNHEY, CDR2 SMNVEV (reference sequence). The CDR3 extends over 18 amino acids. Trimming stripped 9 bases from V and 1 base from J, with 27 bases between. CDR3 nucleotides: TGTGCCAGACTGGAGGGGGGGGGAAGATGGGAGGCGAACACTGAAGCTTTCTTT. This translates into CARLEGGGRWEANTEAFF.

The rearrangement joins TRBV20-1 to TRBJ2-7, with TRBD2 identical over 11 bases. CDR3 size: 14 residues. Germline loops: CDR1 DFQATT, CDR2 SNEGSKA (reference sequence). V dropped 3 bases and J dropped 4; count of bases not matched to a gene: 5. The CDR3 bases are TGCAGTGCTAGTCCTAGCGGGGGGTTTTACGAGCAGTACTTC. It specifies CSASPSGGFYEQYF.

This clone has only a few counts. The chain uses TRBV19 and TRBJ2-2; no definite D call. The CDR3 totals 15 residues. Looked up from germline, CDR1 is LNHDA and CDR2 is SQIVND (reference sequence). The V gene lost 6 bases and the J gene lost 7 bases, with 18 bases spanning the gap. CDR3 coding DNA: TGTGCCAGTAGCCCCAAATGGGTTTACGGCGGGGAGCTGTTTTTT. It specifies CASSPKWVYGGELFF.

This clone was picked up a small number of times. The V and J genes are TRBV25-1 and TRBJ1-3; tentatively, D is TRBD1 (5 bases). The germline V gene has CDR1 MGHDK and CDR2 SYGVNS. Deletions cut 3 bases from V and 4 bases from J, with 13 bases between. The CDR3 length is 15 residues. CDR3 nucleotide sequence: TGTGCCAGCAGTGATGGTGGACAAGCAGGAAACACCATATATTTT. This gives the protein CASSDGGQAGNTIYF. Filled out from reference TRBV25-1 and TRBJ1-3, the complete variable domain reads EADIYQTPRYLVIGTGKKITLECSQTMGHDKMYWYQQDPGMELHLIHYSYGVNSTEKGDLSSESTVSRIRTEHFPLTLESARPSHTSQYLCASSDGGQAGNTIYFGEGSWLTVV.

This clone appeared once. V gene TRBV19 combines with J gene TRBJ2-3; D remains unclear. Germline assignment: CDR1 LNHDA and CDR2 SQIVND (reference sequence). V lost 4 bases and J lost 6, with 8 bases in between. The CDR3 loop spans 12 amino acids. The CDR3 DNA sequence: TGTGCCAGTAGTACCCAGGTGGATACGCAGTATTTT. As protein: CASSTQVDTQYF.

In this sample, this clone turned up once. This chain connects TRBV30 to TRBJ1-1, with D unclear. The CDR3 consists of 12 residues. Germline values: CDR1 GTSNPN, CDR2 SVGIG (reference sequence). The V gene lost 2 bases and the J gene lost 7 bases, with 11 bases spanning the gap. The CDR3 bases are TGTGCCTGGAGTCTTGTATACAGTGAAGCTTTCTTT. It translates to CAWSLVYSEAFF.